The 15 T cell receptor beta chains reported below all come from one sample, sequenced in a study of blood T cell repertoires in COVID-19. Generated by immunoSEQ multiplex PCR, the TCRdb table keeps only in-frame clones and is missing some. The repertoire consists of 80,000 to 100,000 clones, with around three quarters occurring once and the leading ten covering about 8.7%. Source material: peripheral blood. Receptor source: a man between 50 and 59 years old who had recovered from COVID-19.

The gene calls are TRBV28 and TRBJ2-2; a weak D match, TRBD2 (6 bases). The CDR3 spans 13 residues. Trimming shortened V by 8 bases and J by 5 bases, and 12 bases separated the two germline ends. Per germline, CDR1 MDHEN and CDR2 SYDVKM. The CDR3 is CASAGTRTGELFF. The CDR3, as DNA: TGTGCCAGCGCGGGAACCCGGACCGGGGAGCTGTTTTTT.

The chain joins TRBV7-9 to TRBJ1-1; the match to TRBD1 covers 8 bases. The J segment lost 4 bases and the V segment lost 1 base, leaving 5 bases of the junction unmatched. The CDR3 consists of 15 residues. The V gene's germline CDR1 is SEHNR and CDR2 FQNEAQ (reference sequence). The CDR3 reads CASSLDQGASTEAFF. The DNA for the CDR3 is TGTGCCAGCAGCTTAGACCAGGGGGCGTCCACTGAAGCTTTCTTT.

The count of this clone is one. The germline gene is not matched at one end of the junction; a read error may be the cause. V gene TRBV29-1 combines with J gene TRBJ2-7; TRBD2 agrees at 10 bases. Germline V lookup: CDR1 SQVTM, CDR2 ANQGSEA. CDR3 size: 15 residues. CDR3 DNA sequence: TGCAGCGTTGTAGGTCTAGCGGGAGTCTCCTCCGAGCAGTACTTC. It codes for CSVVGLAGVSSEQYF.

J is TRBJ2-7 and V is TRBV7-8, with a possible D match to TRBD1 (8 bases). This CDR3 is built from 12 residues. Per the germline V gene, CDR1 is SGHVS and CDR2 is FQNEAQ. The V and J ends lost 5 bases and 6 bases respectively, with 11 bases between them. CDR3 amino acids: CASSHRGGEQYF. CDR3 DNA: TGTGCCAGCAGCCACAGGGGGGGCGAGCAGTACTTC.

V and J are TRBV19 and TRBJ1-5, with D possibly TRBD1 on 6 matching bases. The CDR3 extends over 15 amino acids. The germline V gene encodes CDR1 LNHDA and CDR2 SQIVND (reference sequence). V lost 1 base, J lost 9 bases, and 16 bases lay in between. The CDR3 coding sequence is TGTGCCAGTAGTATAGCGAGCCGGCAGGGGAGGCCCCAGCATTTT. Translated, it gives CASSIASRQGRPQHF.

This sequence joins TRBV18 and TRBJ2-3; the match to TRBD2 covers 7 bases. The trim removed 0 bases at V and 6 bases at J, leaving 3 bases unmatched. The CDR3 runs to 14 residues. Germline loops: CDR1 KGHSH, CDR2 LQKENI. DNA for the CDR3: TGTGCCAGCTCACCACCGATGGGGGGGGATACGCAGTATTTT. Its protein is CASSPPMGGDTQYF.

This chain joins TRBV12-3 or TRBV12-4 and TRBJ1-4, with 9 nucleotides matching TRBD1. The CDR3 runs 12 residues. Germline trimming cut 6 bases from V and 7 bases from J; bases unmatched to any gene: 0. The CDR3 bases are TGTGCCAGCAGGACAGGGGGTGAAAAACTGTTTTTT. Translating gives CASRTGGEKLFF.

This clone has just a few counts. V and J are TRBV9 and TRBJ2-7; 7 bases line up with TRBD2. J gave up 0 bases and V 0 bases, and 3 bases lay outside the gene matches. The CDR3 runs to 15 residues. Germline V lookup: CDR1 SGDLS, CDR2 YYNGEE. The CDR3, as DNA: TGTGCCAGCAGCGTAGGCCTAGCGGACTCCTACGAGCAGTACTTC. Translated: CASSVGLADSYEQYF.

The chain is built from TRBV2 and TRBJ2-3; 7 positions match TRBD2. Germline CDR1 and CDR2: SNHLY and FYNNEI. The V and J ends lost 8 bases and 6 bases, in that order; junction bases with no gene match: 5. The CDR3 length is 12 residues. The CDR3 sequence is CASHFGGDTQYF. DNA for the CDR3: TGTGCCAGCCATTTCGGGGGGGATACGCAGTATTTT.

This clone was counted a single time. The chain has TRBV10-3 and TRBJ1-5; D is uncertain. V was cut by 2 bases and J by 6 bases, with 11 bases left in between. Germline CDR1 reads ENHRY; CDR2 reads SYGVKD. The CDR3 is 14 amino acids. As DNA, the CDR3 is TGTGCCATCAGTGAGAATTACAGCCTTCAGCCCCAGCATTTT. It yields the protein CAISENYSLQPQHF.

The chain recombines TRBV6-5 with TRBJ2-1; TRBD2 aligns across 7 bases. This CDR3 spans 13 amino acids. Losses at the gene ends were 7 bases for V and 6 bases for J; bases not matched to a gene: 6. Germline lookup yields CDR1 MNHEY and CDR2 SVGAGI. CDR3 sequence reads: CASTPTSANEQFF. The DNA of the CDR3 is TGTGCCAGCACCCCTACTAGCGCCAATGAGCAGTTCTTC.

CDR3 nucleotides: TGTGCCAGTCGAGGGTCCCTTAGCAATCAGCCCCAGCATTTT. Residues: CASRGSLSNQPQHF. This sequence joins TRBV6-5 and TRBJ1-5; D is ambiguous. CDR3 size: 14 residues. The V gene lost 9 bases and the J gene lost 0 bases, with 12 bases spanning the gap. Looked up from germline, CDR1 is MNHEY and CDR2 is SVGAGI.

J is TRBJ2-1 and V is TRBV10-2; 8 bases agree with TRBD2. V shed 7 bases, J shed 3 bases, and the junction held 5 bases outside the gene matches. Germline values: CDR1 WSHSY, CDR2 SAAADI. This CDR3 is 14 amino acids long. CDR3 loop: CASKPSGSYNEQFF. The CDR3 bases are TGCGCCAGCAAGCCGAGCGGGAGCTACAATGAGCAGTTCTTC.

In this sample, this clone turned up a few times. The chain couples TRBV9 to TRBJ1-4; 9 nucleotides match TRBD1. The J segment lost 7 bases and the V segment lost 0 bases, leaving 1 base of the junction unmatched. There are 14 residues in the CDR3. Germline values: CDR1 SGDLS, CDR2 YYNGEE. DNA of the CDR3: TGTGCCAGCAGCGTAGGACAGGGGGGTGAAAAACTGTTTTTT. This gives the protein CASSVGQGGEKLFF.

This clone was recorded once. The junction does not match germline at one end; this may be a read error. The chain recombines TRBV6-1 with TRBJ2-3; D is perhaps TRBD2 (6 bases). The CDR3 runs 13 residues. Looked up from germline, CDR1 is MNHNS and CDR2 is SASEGT. CDR3 residues: CASREGGPDTQYF. As DNA, the CDR3 is TGTGCCAGCAGAGAAGGAGGGCCAGATACGCAGTATTTT.